The 6 T cell receptor beta chains presented below share a single source sample, sequenced in a study of identical twins. TCRdb itself ran the 5' RACE reads through MiXCR, one entry per CDR3 protein. The profile shows approximately 260,000 distinct CDR3 sequences, about 8.3% of them singletons. This sample was shared with a second study, whose subject was yellow fever vaccine responses in identical twins.

The sample taken for sequencing was CD8+ T cells sorted from blood. These receptors all come from a woman younger than 30 in good health.

Ten or more counts support this clonotype. The chain is built from TRBV28 and TRBJ2-7, with D perhaps TRBD1 (5 bases). CDR3 length equals 15 residues. V was cut by 1 base and J by 2 bases, with 12 bases left in between. CDR1 and CDR2 from the germline V gene are MDHEN and SYDVKM. In nucleotides, the CDR3 is TGTGCCAGCAGTTTATACAACAGGTTAACCTACGAGCAGTACTTC. The encoded protein is CASSLYNRLTYEQYF.

This rearrangement joins TRBV29-1 to TRBJ2-1, with 7 bases identical to TRBD2. In germline, CDR1 is SQVTM, CDR2 ANQGSEA. Trimming at V came to 3 bases and at J to 9 bases, leaving 5 bases not matched to a gene. The CDR3 sequence is 12 residues long. In DNA, the CDR3 is TGCAGCGTTGAGGGGCTAGCGGTTGAGCAGTTCTTC. Amino acids: CSVEGLAVEQFF.

This clonotype has just a few counts. This chain uses TRBV5-8 with TRBJ2-7, with D maybe TRBD2 (6 bases). This CDR3 spans 15 amino acids. In germline, CDR1 is SGHTS, CDR2 YDEGEE. Trimming shortened V by 4 bases and J by 0 bases, and 14 bases separated the two germline ends. CDR3 in DNA: TGTGCCAGCAGCGCCCGGGACTTGACCTCCTACGAGCAGTACTTC. This codes for CASSARDLTSYEQYF.

This clonotype was picked up a small number of times. The genes are TRBV20-1 and TRBJ2-7, with 7 positions matching TRBD1. This CDR3 spans 14 amino acids. CDR1 is DFQATT and CDR2 is SNEGSKA in the germline V gene (reference sequence). With V trimmed by 5 bases and J by 2 bases, 9 bases remained unmatched. CDR3 loop: CSAPAPGQAYEQYF. In nucleotides, the CDR3 is TGCAGTGCTCCCGCCCCCGGACAGGCCTACGAGCAGTACTTC.

This clonotype was counted at least ten times. V usage is TRBV9 and J usage is TRBJ2-7; 9 bases fit TRBD2. Germline trimming cut 3 bases from V and 4 bases from J; bases unmatched to any gene: 5. The CDR3 length is 14 residues. Per germline, CDR1 SGDLS and CDR2 YYNGEE. The CDR3 DNA follows: TGTGCCAGCAGCGAGGGACTAGCTGAATACGAGCAGTACTTC. Translation gives CASSEGLAEYEQYF.

This chain joins TRBV5-1 and TRBJ2-1, with a weak D call TRBD1 (6 bases). The CDR3 sequence is 12 residues long. Germline loops: CDR1 SGHRS, CDR2 YFSETQ. V shed 0 bases and J shed 13 bases, with 11 bases lying between them. The CDR3, as DNA: TGCGCCAGCAGCTTGGTCGGGACACCTCAGTTCTTC. This translates into CASSLVGTPQFF. Complete variable domain (other parts from reference TRBV5-1 and TRBJ2-1): KAGVTQTPRYLIKTRGQQVTLSCSPISGHRSVSWYQQTPGQGLQFLFEYFSETQRNKGNFPGRFSGRQFSNSRSEMNVSTLELGDSALYLCASSLVGTPQFFGPGTRLTVL.